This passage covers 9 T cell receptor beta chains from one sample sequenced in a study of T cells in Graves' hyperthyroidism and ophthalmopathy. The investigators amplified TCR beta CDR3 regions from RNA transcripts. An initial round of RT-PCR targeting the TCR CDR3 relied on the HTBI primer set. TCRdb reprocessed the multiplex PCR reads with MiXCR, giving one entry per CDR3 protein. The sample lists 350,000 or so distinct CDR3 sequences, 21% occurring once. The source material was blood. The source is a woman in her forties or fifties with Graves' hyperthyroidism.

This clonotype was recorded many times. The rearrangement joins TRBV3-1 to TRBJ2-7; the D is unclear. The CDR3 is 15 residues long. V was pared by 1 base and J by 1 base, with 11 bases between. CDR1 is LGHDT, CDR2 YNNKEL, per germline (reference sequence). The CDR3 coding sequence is TGTGCCAGCAGCCAAGCTCTATCCCTATCCTACGAGCAGTACTTC. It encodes CASSQALSLSYEQYF.

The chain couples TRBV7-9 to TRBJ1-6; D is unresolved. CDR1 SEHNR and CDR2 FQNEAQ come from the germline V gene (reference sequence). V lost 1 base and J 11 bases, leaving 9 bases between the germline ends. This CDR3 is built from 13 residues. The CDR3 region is CASSLGSTTPLHF. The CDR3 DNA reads TGTGCCAGCAGCTTAGGCAGTACGACACCCCTCCACTTT.

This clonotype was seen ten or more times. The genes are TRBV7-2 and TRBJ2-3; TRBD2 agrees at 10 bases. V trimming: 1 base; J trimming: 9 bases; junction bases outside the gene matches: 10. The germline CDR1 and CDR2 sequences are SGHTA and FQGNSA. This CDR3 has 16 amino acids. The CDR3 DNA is TGTGCCAGCAGCTTAGGTCTAGCGGGGGCCGTGGAGACGCAGTATTTT. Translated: CASSLGLAGAVETQYF.

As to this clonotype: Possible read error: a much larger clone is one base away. The CDR3 sequence: CASSATTSGRGGTQYF. The CDR3 DNA sequence: TGTGCCAGCAGTGCCACGACTAGCGGGAGGGGGGGTACGCAGTATTTT. The rearrangement links TRBV6-1 to TRBJ2-3; 14 bases are a match to TRBD2. Germline V gene sequence: CDR1 MNHNS, CDR2 SASEGT. V was clipped by 4 bases and J by 8 bases; unmatched bases: 8. This CDR3 contains 16 residues.

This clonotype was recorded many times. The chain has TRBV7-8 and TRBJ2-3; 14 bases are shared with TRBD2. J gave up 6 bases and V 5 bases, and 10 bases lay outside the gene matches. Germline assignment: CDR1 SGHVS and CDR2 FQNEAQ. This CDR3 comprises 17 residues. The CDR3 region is CASSPTSGRAQTDTQYF. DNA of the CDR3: TGTGCCAGCAGCCCGACTAGCGGGAGGGCCCAAACGGATACGCAGTATTTT.

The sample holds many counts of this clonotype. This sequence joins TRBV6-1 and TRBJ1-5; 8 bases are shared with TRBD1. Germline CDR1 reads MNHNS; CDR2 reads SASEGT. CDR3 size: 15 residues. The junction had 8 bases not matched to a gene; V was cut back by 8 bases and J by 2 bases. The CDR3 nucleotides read TGTGCCAGCGGGGAGGACAGGGCGGGCAATCAGCCCCAGCATTTT. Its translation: CASGEDRAGNQPQHF.

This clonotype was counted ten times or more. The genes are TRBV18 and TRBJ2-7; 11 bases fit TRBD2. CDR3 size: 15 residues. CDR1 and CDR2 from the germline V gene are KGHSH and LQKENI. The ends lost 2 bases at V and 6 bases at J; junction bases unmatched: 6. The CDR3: CASSPTSGRIGEQYF. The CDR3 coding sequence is TGTGCCAGCTCACCAACTAGCGGGAGAATAGGCGAGCAGTACTTC.

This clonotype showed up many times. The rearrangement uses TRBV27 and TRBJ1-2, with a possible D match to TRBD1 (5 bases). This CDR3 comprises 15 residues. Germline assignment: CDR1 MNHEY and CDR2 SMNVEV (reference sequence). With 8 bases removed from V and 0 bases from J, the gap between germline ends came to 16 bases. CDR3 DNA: TGTGCCAGCGCCCTTCGGGGCAACGCTAACTATGGCTACACCTTC. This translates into CASALRGNANYGYTF.

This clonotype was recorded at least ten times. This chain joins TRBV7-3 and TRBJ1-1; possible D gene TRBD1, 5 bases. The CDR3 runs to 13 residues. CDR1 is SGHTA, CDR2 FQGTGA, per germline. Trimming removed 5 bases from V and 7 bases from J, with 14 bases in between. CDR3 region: CASSPSGTDEAFF. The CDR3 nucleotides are TGTGCCAGCAGCCCCTCCGGGACGGATGAAGCTTTCTTT.